This passage covers 23 T cell receptor beta chains from one sample sequenced in a study of blood T cell repertoires in COVID-19. The table came from immunoSEQ multiplex PCR; TCRdb's copy has only in-frame clones and leaves some out. The table records about 12,000 clones, approximately 77% of them present only once. The source material was peripheral blood. The receptor source for this set is a man aged 55 to 69 with COVID-19, enrolled during active disease.

The V and J genes are TRBV3-1 (or the pseudogene TRBV3-2) and TRBJ2-7, with 12 bases that match TRBD2. Trimming took 1 base from V and 3 from J; bases not matched to a gene: 1. CDR1 and CDR2 (germline): LGHDT, YNNKEL (reference sequence). This CDR3 has 15 amino acids. DNA of the CDR3: TGTGCCAGCAGCCAAGGGACTAGCGGGAACTACGAGCAGTACTTC. It is translated as CASSQGTSGNYEQYF.

The CDR3: CASSQGAGWRETQYF. DNA for the CDR3: TGTGCCAGCAGCCAAGGCGCGGGGTGGAGAGAGACCCAGTACTTC. This chain uses TRBV3-1 (or the pseudogene TRBV3-2) with TRBJ2-5; D possibly corresponds to TRBD2 (6 bases). The CDR3 runs to 15 residues. Germline CDR1 reads LGHDT; CDR2 reads YNNKEL (reference sequence). Trimming removed 1 base from V and 4 bases from J, with 13 bases in between.

This clone has only one observation. CDR3 protein: CASSQLPGGLETQYF. The CDR3 DNA is TGCGCCAGCAGCCAACTACCGGGGGGGCTAGAGACCCAGTACTTC. This chain connects TRBV4-1 to TRBJ2-5, with 8 bases aligning to TRBD2. V lost 2 bases and J lost 4; bases outside the gene matches: 6. The CDR3 contains 15 residues. CDR1 MGHRA and CDR2 YSYEKL come from the germline V gene.

V and J are TRBV24-1 and TRBJ2-1, with 10 bases fitting TRBD1. The CDR3 runs 18 residues. The J segment lost 3 bases and the V segment lost 4 bases, leaving 11 bases of the junction unmatched. Germline loops: CDR1 KGHDR, CDR2 SFDVKD. In nucleotides, the CDR3 is TGTGCCACCAGTGAACAAGCCGGGACAGGGGCGAACTACAATGAGCAGTTCTTC. This translates into CATSEQAGTGANYNEQFF.

Only one count was recorded for this clone. The V gene is TRBV30, the J gene TRBJ1-2, with 10 bases that match TRBD1. Germline V lookup: CDR1 GTSNPN, CDR2 SVGIG (reference sequence). Trimming removed 0 bases from V and 6 bases from J; junction bases left unmatched: 4. CDR3 size: 14 residues. Here the CDR3 DNA reads TGTGCCTGGAGTGTAGTGGACAGGGGGGATGGCTACACCTTC. It yields the protein CAWSVVDRGDGYTF. The variable domain in full, completed from reference TRBV30 and TRBJ1-2, reads SQTIHQWPATLVQPVGSPLSLECTVEGTSNPNLYWYRQAAGRGLQLLFYSVGIGQISSEVPQNLSASRPQDRQFILSSKKLLLSDSGFYLCAWSVVDRGDGYTFGSGTRLTVV.

The chain joins TRBV5-1 to TRBJ1-1; D may be TRBD1 (6 bases). V was shortened by 4 bases and J by 4 bases, with 11 bases between the two germline ends. Germline-derived CDR1 and CDR2 are SGHRS and YFSETQ. This CDR3 has 13 residues. CDR3 sequence: CASSRGGITEAFF. The CDR3 DNA reads as TGCGCCAGCAGCAGGGGGGGAATCACTGAAGCTTTCTTT.

The chain carries TRBV4-1 and TRBJ2-1; weak D call: TRBD2 (6 bases). V dropped 0 bases and J dropped 0 bases, with 12 bases sitting between them. The CDR3 has 17 residues. Germline V gene lookup returns CDR1 MGHRA and CDR2 YSYEKL. The DNA of the CDR3 is TGCGCCAGCAGCCAAGATACTAGCACGAGCTCCTACAATGAGCAGTTCTTC. Its translation: CASSQDTSTSSYNEQFF.

V gene TRBV27 combines with J gene TRBJ2-1; TRBD1 might be the D (5 bases). CDR1 is MNHEY and CDR2 is SMNVEV in the germline V gene (reference sequence). V was cut by 4 bases and J by 0 bases, with 13 bases left in between. The CDR3 runs to 16 residues. CDR3 DNA sequence: TGTGCCAGCAGTTCCCATCAGGGAAGCTCCTACAATGAGCAGTTCTTC. Its translation is CASSSHQGSSYNEQFF.

J is TRBJ2-1 and V is TRBV19; no firm D call. The CDR3 length is 15 residues. Looked up from germline, CDR1 is LNHDA and CDR2 is SQIVND (reference sequence). The V gene lost 7 bases and the J gene lost 0 bases, with 13 bases spanning the gap. As DNA, the CDR3 is TGTGCCAGTACTGACACCTCGAGCTCCTACAATGAGCAGTTCTTC. As protein: CASTDTSSSYNEQFF.

The rearrangement links TRBV7-3 to TRBJ2-1; D might be TRBD2 (5 bases). Trimming stripped 5 bases from V and 9 bases from J, with 14 bases between. The CDR3 runs to 13 residues. The V gene's germline CDR1 is SGHTA and CDR2 FQGTGA. In DNA, the CDR3 is TGTGCCAGCAGCCTCCTAGGAGGCGGTGAGCAGTTCTTC. Translating gives CASSLLGGGEQFF.

The rearrangement joins TRBV30 to TRBJ2-7; D is possibly TRBD1 (5 bases). The germline gives CDR1 GTSNPN, CDR2 SVGIG (reference sequence). Trimming pared 5 bases from V and 5 bases from J, leaving 22 bases between. The CDR3 runs 15 residues. The DNA for the CDR3 is TGTGCCTGGGGCGGCGCGTGGGGCGCACGGGACGAGCAGTACTTC. It encodes CAWGGAWGARDEQYF.

The chain is built from TRBV24-1 and TRBJ2-6, with TRBD1 matching 9 bases. CDR3 length: 18 amino acids. The ends lost 4 bases at V and 0 bases at J; junction bases unmatched: 6. CDR1 is KGHDR, CDR2 SFDVKD, per germline. The CDR3 protein is CATSDSQGAYSGANVLTF. CDR3 in DNA: TGTGCCACCAGTGACTCACAGGGGGCTTACTCTGGGGCCAACGTCCTGACTTTC.

The chain links TRBV18 to TRBJ2-1, with TRBD2 matching 11 bases. The germline gives CDR1 KGHSH, CDR2 LQKENI. After removal of 2 bases from V and 9 bases from J, the junction contained 9 bases not matched to a gene. The CDR3 has 16 residues. DNA for the CDR3: TGTGCCAGCTCACCAGAACTAGCGGGAGTTATCCTTGAGCAGTTCTTC. It yields the protein CASSPELAGVILEQFF.

The chain employs TRBV19 and TRBJ1-5; TRBD1 matches at 8 bases. The CDR3 covers 18 residues. Losses at the gene ends were 3 bases for V and 4 bases for J; bases not matched to a gene: 14. Per germline, CDR1 LNHDA and CDR2 SQIVND (reference sequence). The CDR3 coding sequence is TGTGCCAGTAGTATCGGGGTGGTGGGACAGGCGATTAATCAGCCCCAGCATTTT. Amino acid sequence: CASSIGVVGQAINQPQHF.

V gene TRBV19 combines with J gene TRBJ2-1, with 9 bases aligning to TRBD2. CDR1 and CDR2 (germline): LNHDA, SQIVND (reference sequence). V gave up 8 bases and J gave up 4 bases; unmatched junction bases: 6. The CDR3 sequence is 14 residues long. The CDR3 DNA reads TGTGCCAGTGCACTAGCGGGCTCTTACAATGAGCAGTTCTTC. Translation: CASALAGSYNEQFF.

The gene calls are TRBV27 and TRBJ2-7; TRBD2 agrees at 12 bases. Per germline, CDR1 MNHEY and CDR2 SMNVEV (reference sequence). This CDR3 spans 17 amino acids. Losses at the gene ends were 0 bases for V and 3 bases for J; bases not matched to a gene: 6. The CDR3 region has the DNA TGTGCCAGCAGTTTATCGGGCCTAGCGGGAGGGTTCTACGAGCAGTACGTC. It yields the protein CASSLSGLAGGFYEQYV.

The genes are TRBV4-2 and TRBJ1-5; D is unclear. Germline CDR1 LGHNA, CDR2 YNFKEQ. This CDR3 is 15 amino acids long. V lost 5 bases to trimming and J lost 6 bases, with 17 bases between them. The CDR3 DNA follows: TGTGCCAGCAGCGAAATGGCCGTGGGCTCTCAGCCCCAGCATTTT. This sequence encodes CASSEMAVGSQPQHF.

V and J are TRBV5-5 and TRBJ2-1; 10 bases match TRBD2. This CDR3 is built from 16 residues. J was trimmed by 11 bases and V by 0 bases; bases with no gene match: 11. Looked up from germline, CDR1 is SGHKS and CDR2 is YYEKEE (reference sequence). The CDR3 region has the DNA TGTGCCAGCAGCTTGGCTTGGGCTAGCGGGAGCAGGCAGCAGTTCTTC. This encodes CASSLAWASGSRQQFF.

This clone was observed a few times. The rearrangement links TRBV29-1 to TRBJ2-5; no clear D. Trimming removed 5 bases from V and 2 bases from J, with 9 bases in between. Germline loops: CDR1 SQVTM, CDR2 ANQGSEA. The CDR3 consists of 12 residues. The CDR3 protein is CSVTEGQETQYF. The CDR3 nucleotides read TGCAGCGTTACAGAAGGACAAGAGACCCAGTACTTC.

The chain carries TRBV28 and TRBJ2-7, with D perhaps TRBD1 (6 bases). The CDR3 runs to 13 residues. Trimming removed 7 bases from V and 1 base from J, with 11 bases in between. Germline loops: CDR1 MDHEN, CDR2 SYDVKM. Written as DNA, the CDR3 is TGTGCCAGCACCTGGACAGTATCCTACGAGCAGTACTTC. It codes for CASTWTVSYEQYF.

The chain links TRBV5-1 to TRBJ1-2; 10 positions match TRBD1. This CDR3 contains 18 residues. The V and J ends lost 0 bases and 0 bases, in that order; junction bases with no gene match: 8. Germline V gene sequence: CDR1 SGHRS, CDR2 YFSETQ. The CDR3 DNA reads as TGCGCCAGCAGCTTGGAAGGGACAGGGGATAGAGCTAACTATGGCTACACCTTC. Translation: CASSLEGTGDRANYGYTF.

The V and J genes are TRBV5-1 and TRBJ1-6; D is possibly TRBD1 (6 bases). This CDR3 contains 14 residues. V gave up 0 bases and J gave up 8 bases, with 9 bases separating them. Looked up from germline, CDR1 is SGHRS and CDR2 is YFSETQ. Written as DNA, the CDR3 is TGCGCCAGCAGCTTGGCAGGGGATGATTCACCCCTCCACTTT. Its translation: CASSLAGDDSPLHF.

The CDR3 loop reads CASSLRLAGGPGTGELFF. The CDR3 nucleotides are TGTGCCAGCAGCTTGAGACTAGCGGGGGGGCCGGGTACCGGGGAGCTGTTTTTT. The gene calls are TRBV5-6 and TRBJ2-2, with 14 bases matching TRBD2. The CDR3 is made up of 18 amino acids. V trimming: 1 base; J trimming: 5 bases; junction bases outside the gene matches: 7. The V gene's germline CDR1 is SGHDT and CDR2 YYEEEE.